A single sample is the source of the 13 T cell receptor beta chains below, sequenced in a study of PD-L1 blockade in urothelial cancer. Clones were read by immunoSEQ multiplex PCR, and TCRdb kept only the in-frame ones, dropping some. Counted here are 85,000 to 90,000 clones, 89% occurring once; the ten biggest clones make up about 0.89%. Indicated time point: pretreatment peripheral blood. The specimen was PBMCs, collected around atezolizumab (anti-PD-L1) treatment. The source is a woman aged 80 or over with urothelial cancer.

This clone has just one count. This chain uses TRBV7-8 with TRBJ1-2, with D uncertain. Germline loops: CDR1 SGHVS, CDR2 FQNEAQ. V dropped 0 bases and J dropped 2 bases, with 7 bases sitting between them. This CDR3 region has 14 residues. CDR3 in DNA: TGTGCCAGCAGCTTAGCTACGGGGAACTATGGCTACACCTTC. This codes for CASSLATGNYGYTF.

The table lists this clone with a few counts. The chain joins TRBV5-4 to TRBJ2-5, with D possibly TRBD1 on 6 matching bases. Germline loops: CDR1 SGHNT, CDR2 YYREEE (reference sequence). This CDR3 spans 15 amino acids. V was shortened by 0 bases and J by 5 bases, with 14 bases between the two germline ends. CDR3 amino acids: CASSLDQGRGETQYF. The CDR3 DNA follows: TGTGCCAGCAGCTTGGATCAGGGGAGAGGGGAGACCCAGTACTTC. The variable domain in full, completed from reference TRBV5-4 and TRBJ2-5, reads ETGVTQSPTHLIKTRGQQVTLRCSSQSGHNTVSWYQQALGQGPQFIFQYYREEENGRGNFPPRFSGLQFPNYSSELNVNALELDDSALYLCASSLDQGRGETQYFGPGTRLLVL.

J is TRBJ2-1 and V is TRBV5-1, with TRBD1 matching 7 bases. V lost 0 bases, J lost 13 bases, and 10 bases stayed unmatched. Germline CDR1 SGHRS, CDR2 YFSETQ. CDR3 length: 14 amino acids. For the CDR3, the DNA is TGCGCCAGCAGCTTGGAGGCTCCAAGGGGGCCCCAGTTCTTC. It encodes CASSLEAPRGPQFF.

This chain links TRBV27 with TRBJ2-7; 11 bases fit TRBD2. Germline V gene lookup returns CDR1 MNHEY and CDR2 SMNVEV (reference sequence). The V segment lost 0 bases and the J segment 4 bases; nucleotides outside the gene matches: 11. CDR3 size: 18 residues. As DNA, the CDR3 is TGTGCCAGCAGTTTATCGAAAGGTTTAGCGGGAGGGCCTTACGAGCAGTACTTC. Encoded protein: CASSLSKGLAGGPYEQYF.

V is TRBV18 and J is TRBJ2-1; D is perhaps TRBD1 (5 bases). V was pared by 3 bases and J by 6 bases, with 18 bases between. The V gene's germline CDR1 is KGHSH and CDR2 LQKENI. The CDR3 has 16 residues. The CDR3 spells CASSPGPRVSGNEQFF. CDR3 bases: TGTGCCAGCTCACCCGGTCCCAGGGTGTCCGGCAATGAGCAGTTCTTC.

V and J are TRBV28 and TRBJ1-3, with 9 nucleotides matching TRBD1. Germline CDR1 MDHEN, CDR2 SYDVKM. Trimming at V came to 10 bases and at J to 4 bases, leaving 5 bases not matched to a gene. This CDR3 is 13 amino acids long. The CDR3 is CAKGQGAGNTIYF. CDR3 coding DNA: TGTGCCAAGGGACAGGGAGCGGGAAACACCATATATTTT. The full variable domain, rest sourced from reference TRBV28 and TRBJ1-3, is DVKVTQSSRYLVKRTGEKVFLECVQDMDHENMFWYRQDPGLGLRLIYFSYDVKMKEKGDIPEGYSVSREKKERFSLILESASTNQTSMYLCAKGQGAGNTIYFGEGSWLTVV.

The V and J genes are TRBV5-8 and TRBJ2-5, with D uncertain. The ends were cut back, 0 bases at V and 4 bases at J, with 10 bases in the middle. Germline CDR1 SGHTS, CDR2 YDEGEE. This CDR3 is 14 amino acids long. The CDR3 region is CASSLGQSVETQYF. The CDR3, as DNA: TGTGCCAGCAGCTTGGGCCAGTCCGTAGAGACCCAGTACTTC.

This chain links TRBV7-9 with TRBJ2-1; D may be TRBD2 (5 bases). Trimming shortened V by 5 bases and J by 6 bases, and 17 bases separated the two germline ends. This CDR3 comprises 15 residues. CDR1 is SEHNR, CDR2 FQNEAQ, per germline (reference sequence). CDR3 in DNA: TGTGCCAGCAGCCCGAACCGACAAACTAGCAATGAGCAGTTCTTC. This gives the protein CASSPNRQTSNEQFF.

The V and J genes are TRBV5-5 and TRBJ2-7; 8 nucleotides align to TRBD2. Germline CDR1 SGHKS, CDR2 YYEKEE (reference sequence). With V trimmed by 1 base and J by 6 bases, 3 bases remained unmatched. The CDR3 length is 13 residues. CDR3 region: CASSLRLAGEQYF. The CDR3 bases are TGTGCCAGCAGCTTGAGGCTAGCGGGCGAGCAGTACTTC. Filled out from reference TRBV5-5 and TRBJ2-7, the complete variable domain reads DAGVTQSPTHLIKTRGQQVTLRCSPISGHKSVSWYQQVLGQGPQFIFQYYEKEERGRGNFPDRFSARQFPNYSSELNVNALLLGDSALYLCASSLRLAGEQYFGPGTRLTVT.

V and J are TRBV4-2 and TRBJ2-7; a weak D match, TRBD2 (6 bases). Germline V gene data show CDR1 as LGHNA and CDR2 as YNFKEQ. The CDR3 length is 18 residues. Trimming took 0 bases from V and 2 from J, leaving 20 bases between them. Here the CDR3 reads CASSQDWGRSGTAYEQYF. The CDR3 DNA reads TGTGCCAGCAGCCAAGATTGGGGTCGTAGCGGAACTGCCTACGAGCAGTACTTC.

This chain joins TRBV5-1 and TRBJ2-3; 7 nucleotides match TRBD2. The CDR3 spans 16 residues. CDR1 is SGHRS and CDR2 is YFSETQ in the germline V gene. The trim removed 0 bases at V and 3 bases at J, leaving 7 bases unmatched. In nucleotides, the CDR3 is TGCGCCAGCAGCTTGGGGGAGGGGTGGAGAACAGATACGCAGTATTTT. Its translation is CASSLGEGWRTDTQYF.

The rearrangement uses TRBV5-6 and TRBJ2-7; TRBD2 matches at 13 bases. The germline CDR1 and CDR2 sequences are SGHDT and YYEEEE. The CDR3 loop spans 15 amino acids. V lost 4 bases to trimming and J lost 3 bases; unmatched junction nucleotides: 4. In nucleotides, the CDR3 is TGTGCCAGCAGCCCGGGACTAGCGGGAATCTACGAGCAGTACTTC. Its translation is CASSPGLAGIYEQYF.

The genes are TRBV7-3 and TRBJ1-1; possible D gene TRBD1, 5 bases. Trimming took off 2 bases at V and 7 bases at J, with 11 bases between the two ends. The CDR3 sequence is 13 residues long. Per germline, CDR1 SGHTA and CDR2 FQGTGA. The DNA for the CDR3 is TGTGCCAGCAGCTTAGGAGGGGAGGGTGAAGCTTTCTTT. It encodes CASSLGGEGEAFF.